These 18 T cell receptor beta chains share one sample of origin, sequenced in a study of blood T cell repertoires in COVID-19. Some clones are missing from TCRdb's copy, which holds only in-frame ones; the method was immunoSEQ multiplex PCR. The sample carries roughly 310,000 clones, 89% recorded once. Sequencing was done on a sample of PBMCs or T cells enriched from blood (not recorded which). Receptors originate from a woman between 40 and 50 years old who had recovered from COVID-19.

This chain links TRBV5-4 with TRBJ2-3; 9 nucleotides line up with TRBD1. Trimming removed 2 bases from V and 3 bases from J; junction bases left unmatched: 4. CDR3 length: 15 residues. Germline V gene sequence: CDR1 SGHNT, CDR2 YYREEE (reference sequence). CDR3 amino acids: CASSFRQGETDTQYF. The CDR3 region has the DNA TGTGCCAGCAGCTTCCGACAGGGGGAAACAGATACGCAGTATTTT.

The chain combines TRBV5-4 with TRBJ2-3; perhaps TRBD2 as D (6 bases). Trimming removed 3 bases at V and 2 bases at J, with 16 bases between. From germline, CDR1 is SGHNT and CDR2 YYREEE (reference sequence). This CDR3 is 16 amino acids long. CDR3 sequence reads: CASSSLGGKITDTQYF. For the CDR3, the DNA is TGTGCCAGCAGCTCCCTGGGGGGAAAGATCACAGATACGCAGTATTTT.

CDR3 bases: TGTGCCAGCAGAAAACTGACTAGCGGGATTGGTCAAGAGACCCAGTACTTC. Translating gives CASRKLTSGIGQETQYF. The rearrangement uses TRBV27 and TRBJ2-5; 11 nucleotides align to TRBD2. Germline CDR1 reads MNHEY; CDR2 reads SMNVEV (reference sequence). The length of the CDR3 is 17 residues. Losses at the gene ends were 6 bases for V and 2 bases for J; bases not matched to a gene: 11.

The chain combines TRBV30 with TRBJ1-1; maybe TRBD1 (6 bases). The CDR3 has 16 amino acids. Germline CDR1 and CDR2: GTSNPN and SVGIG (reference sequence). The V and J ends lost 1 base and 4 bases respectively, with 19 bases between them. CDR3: CAWSGWGGQVGTEAFF. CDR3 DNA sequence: TGTGCCTGGAGTGGTTGGGGGGGGCAAGTGGGCACTGAAGCTTTCTTT.

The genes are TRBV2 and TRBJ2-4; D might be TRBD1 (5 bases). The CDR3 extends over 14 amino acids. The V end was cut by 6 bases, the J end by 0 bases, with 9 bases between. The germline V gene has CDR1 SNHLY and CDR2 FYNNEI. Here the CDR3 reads CASRETEAKNIQYF. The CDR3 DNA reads TGTGCCAGCAGGGAGACAGAAGCCAAAAACATTCAGTACTTC.

The CDR3 region is CASTFGGGGSEEQYF. The DNA for the CDR3 is TGCGCCAGCACCTTCGGGGGGGGCGGGTCTGAAGAGCAGTACTTC. This chain connects TRBV5-1 to TRBJ2-7; 8 nucleotides line up with TRBD2. CDR1 SGHRS and CDR2 YFSETQ come from the germline V gene. The CDR3 is made up of 15 amino acids. J lost 7 bases, V lost 6 bases, and 15 bases had no gene match.

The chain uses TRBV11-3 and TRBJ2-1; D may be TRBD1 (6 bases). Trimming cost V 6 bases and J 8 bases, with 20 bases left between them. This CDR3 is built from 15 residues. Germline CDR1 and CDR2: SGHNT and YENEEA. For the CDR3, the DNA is TGTGCCAGCAGGTCCGACAGGTCGGGGTACGATGAGCAGTTCTTC. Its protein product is CASRSDRSGYDEQFF.

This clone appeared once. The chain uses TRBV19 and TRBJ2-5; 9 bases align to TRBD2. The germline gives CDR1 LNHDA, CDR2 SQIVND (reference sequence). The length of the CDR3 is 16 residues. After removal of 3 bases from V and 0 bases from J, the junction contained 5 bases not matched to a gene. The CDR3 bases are TGTGCCAGTAGTATTTCCGCGGGGGGGAACCAAGAGACCCAGTACTTC. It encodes CASSISAGGNQETQYF. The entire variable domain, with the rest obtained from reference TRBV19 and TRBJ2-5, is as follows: DGGITQSPKYLFRKEGQNVTLSCEQNLNHDAMYWYRQDPGQGLRLIYYSQIVNDFQKGDIAEGYSVSREKKESFPLTVTSAQKNPTAFYLCASSISAGGNQETQYFGPGTRLLVL.

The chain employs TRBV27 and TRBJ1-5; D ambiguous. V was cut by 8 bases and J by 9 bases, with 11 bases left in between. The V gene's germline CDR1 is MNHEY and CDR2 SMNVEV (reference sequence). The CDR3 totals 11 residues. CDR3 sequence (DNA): TGTGCCAGCGGTAAAGCGGGGCCCCAGCATTTT. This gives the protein CASGKAGPQHF.

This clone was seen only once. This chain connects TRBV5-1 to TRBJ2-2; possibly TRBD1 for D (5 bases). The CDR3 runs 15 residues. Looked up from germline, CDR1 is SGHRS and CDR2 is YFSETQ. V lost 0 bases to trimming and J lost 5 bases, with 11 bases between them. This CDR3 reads CASSLEGHKTGELFF. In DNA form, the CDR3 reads TGCGCCAGCAGCTTGGAAGGACACAAGACCGGGGAGCTGTTTTTT.

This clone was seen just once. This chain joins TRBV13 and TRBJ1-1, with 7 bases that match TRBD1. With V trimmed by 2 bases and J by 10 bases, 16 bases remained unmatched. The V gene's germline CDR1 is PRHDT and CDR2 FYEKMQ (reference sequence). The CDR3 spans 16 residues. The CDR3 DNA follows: TGTGCCAGCAGCTTAAGTTTTTCAGGGGGGCCGGGGATAGCTTTCTTT. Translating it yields CASSLSFSGGPGIAFF.

The CDR3 DNA reads as TGTGCCAGCAGCTTGGGGCTCCAAGAGACCCAGTACTTC. It yields the protein CASSLGLQETQYF. This chain connects TRBV11-2 to TRBJ2-5, with D tentatively TRBD1 (5 bases). CDR3 length: 13 residues. V lost 3 bases and J lost 1, with 6 bases in between. The germline gives CDR1 SGHAT, CDR2 FQNNGV.

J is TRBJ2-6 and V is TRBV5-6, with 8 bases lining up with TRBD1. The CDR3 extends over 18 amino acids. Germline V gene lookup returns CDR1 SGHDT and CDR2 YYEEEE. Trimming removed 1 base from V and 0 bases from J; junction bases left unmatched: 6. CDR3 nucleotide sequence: TGTGCCAGCAGCTTGACAGGGGGGTATCTCTCTGGGGCCAACGTCCTGACTTTC. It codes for CASSLTGGYLSGANVLTF.

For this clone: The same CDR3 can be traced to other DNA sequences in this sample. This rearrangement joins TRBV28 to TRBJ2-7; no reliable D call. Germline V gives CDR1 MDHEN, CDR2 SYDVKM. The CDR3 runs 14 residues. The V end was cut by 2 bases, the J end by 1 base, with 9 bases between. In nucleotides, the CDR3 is TGTGCCAGCAGTTTACTGGCCAGATCCTACGAGCAGTACTTC. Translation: CASSLLARSYEQYF.

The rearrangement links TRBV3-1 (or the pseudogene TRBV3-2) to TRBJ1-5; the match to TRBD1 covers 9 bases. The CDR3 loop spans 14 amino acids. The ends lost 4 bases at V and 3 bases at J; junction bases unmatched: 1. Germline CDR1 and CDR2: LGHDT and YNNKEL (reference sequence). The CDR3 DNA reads TGTGCCAGCAGCCGGGACAGGGTCAATCAGCCCCAGCATTTT. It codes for CASSRDRVNQPQHF.

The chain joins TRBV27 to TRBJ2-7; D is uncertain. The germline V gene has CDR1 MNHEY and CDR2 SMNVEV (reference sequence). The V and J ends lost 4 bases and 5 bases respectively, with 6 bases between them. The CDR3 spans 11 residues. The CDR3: CASSSFHEQYF. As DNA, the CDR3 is TGTGCCAGCAGTTCTTTCCACGAGCAGTACTTC.

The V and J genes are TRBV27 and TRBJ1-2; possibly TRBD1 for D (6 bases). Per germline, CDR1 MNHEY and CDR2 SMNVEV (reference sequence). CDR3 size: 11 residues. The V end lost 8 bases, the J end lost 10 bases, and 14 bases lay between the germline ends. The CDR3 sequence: CASLRGGNYTF. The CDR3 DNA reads TGTGCCAGCCTTAGGGGGGGTAACTACACCTTC.

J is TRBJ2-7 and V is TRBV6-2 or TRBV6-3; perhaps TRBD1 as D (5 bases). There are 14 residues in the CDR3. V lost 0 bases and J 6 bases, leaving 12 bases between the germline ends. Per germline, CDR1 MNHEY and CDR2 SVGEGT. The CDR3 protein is CASSYSDSLFEQYF. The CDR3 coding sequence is TGTGCCAGCAGTTACTCCGACAGTTTGTTCGAGCAGTACTTC.